The 19 T cell receptor beta chains listed next were all sequenced from one sample in a study of blood T cell repertoires in COVID-19. Data came from immunoSEQ multiplex PCR; TCRdb stores just in-frame clones and leaves some out. The sample records roughly 97,000 clones, 75% to 95% being singletons. The sequenced material came from peripheral blood. The receptors were sampled from a man in his sixties with acute or convalescent COVID-19.

The chain employs TRBV10-2 and TRBJ1-5; D is undetermined. This CDR3 is built from 17 residues. V was trimmed by 3 bases and J by 4 bases, leaving 19 bases between them. Germline V lookup: CDR1 WSHSY, CDR2 SAAADI. The CDR3 loop reads CASSEVPGIGFNQPQHF. CDR3 bases: TGCGCCAGCAGTGAAGTACCGGGGATTGGGTTTAATCAGCCCCAGCATTTT.

The chain is built from TRBV18 and TRBJ2-2, with a tentative D call TRBD1 (6 bases). This CDR3 contains 17 residues. Trimming stripped 3 bases from V and 5 bases from J, with 19 bases between. Germline assignment: CDR1 KGHSH and CDR2 LQKENI. CDR3 residues: CASSPAPGAGETGELFF. The CDR3 nucleotides read TGTGCCAGCTCACCCGCCCCCGGGGCAGGGGAAACCGGGGAGCTGTTTTTT.

V is TRBV7-9 and J is TRBJ1-6; 7 nucleotides line up with TRBD1. Germline CDR1 reads SEHNR; CDR2 reads FQNEAQ (reference sequence). This CDR3 is built from 14 residues. Trimming cost V 1 base and J 12 bases; bases outside gene matches: 6. The CDR3 DNA follows: TGTGCCAGCAGCTTAGAAGGGGGCTGGGGACCCCTCCACTTT. Its protein product is CASSLEGGWGPLHF.

The chain uses TRBV19 and TRBJ2-2; 11 bases match TRBD2. This CDR3 is built from 15 residues. Germline V gives CDR1 LNHDA, CDR2 SQIVND (reference sequence). The V segment lost 5 bases and the J segment 5 bases; nucleotides outside the gene matches: 4. As DNA, the CDR3 is TGTGCCAGTAGTGTAAGACTAGCGGGGACCGGGGAGCTGTTTTTT. It is translated as CASSVRLAGTGELFF.

This rearrangement joins TRBV27 to TRBJ1-2; perhaps TRBD1 as D (6 bases). CDR1 is MNHEY and CDR2 is SMNVEV in the germline V gene (reference sequence). Between the trimmed V and J ends, which lost 5 bases and 1 base, there was a span of 14 bases. This CDR3 is 15 amino acids long. This chain's CDR3 is CASSPTLRGNYGYTF. In DNA, the CDR3 is TGTGCCAGCAGTCCCACCCTCAGGGGTAACTATGGCTACACCTTC.

This sequence joins TRBV7-8 and TRBJ2-4; 10 bases align to TRBD1. Trimming removed 4 bases from V and 0 bases from J; junction bases left unmatched: 9. Germline assignment: CDR1 SGHVS and CDR2 FQNEAQ. The CDR3 covers 18 residues. Here the CDR3 DNA reads TGTGCCAGCAGCTCAAAGGACAGGGGGACCATAGCCAAAAACATTCAGTACTTC. It is translated as CASSSKDRGTIAKNIQYF.

This clone was seen once. The genes are TRBV10-2 and TRBJ1-6, with 7 bases fitting TRBD1. From germline, CDR1 is WSHSY and CDR2 SAAADI. This CDR3 region has 14 residues. V shed 6 bases and J 10 bases; nucleotides not matched to a gene: 9. CDR3 nucleotide sequence: TGCGCCAGCAGGGTAGCAGGGGGGTACTCACCCCTCCACTTT. Its protein product is CASRVAGGYSPLHF.

This clone was found a few times. The V and J genes are TRBV5-1 and TRBJ1-2; D is undetermined. With 0 bases removed from V and 0 bases from J, the gap between germline ends came to 3 bases. CDR1 is SGHRS, CDR2 YFSETQ, per germline. The CDR3 length is 13 residues. This CDR3 is CASSLAANYGYTF. The DNA of the CDR3 is TGCGCCAGCAGCTTGGCAGCTAACTATGGCTACACCTTC.

V gene TRBV29-1 combines with J gene TRBJ1-2, with 7 positions matching TRBD1. Germline-derived CDR1 and CDR2 are SQVTM and ANQGSEA. The CDR3 extends over 14 amino acids. V lost 2 bases to trimming and J lost 4 bases; unmatched junction nucleotides: 7. CDR3 DNA: TGCAGCGTTGAATTCAGGGGGGATCGCTATGGCTACACCTTC. Its translation: CSVEFRGDRYGYTF. The whole variable domain, filled in from reference TRBV29-1 and TRBJ1-2, reads SAVISQKPSRDICQRGTSLTIQCQVDSQVTMMFWYRQQPGQSLTLIATANQGSEATYESGFVIDKFPISRPNLTFSTLTVSNMSPEDSSIYLCSVEFRGDRYGYTFGSGTRLTVV.

This clone was seen a single time. The gene calls are TRBV13 and TRBJ1-2; 8 positions match TRBD1. Germline values: CDR1 PRHDT, CDR2 FYEKMQ (reference sequence). The CDR3 contains 17 residues. J lost 3 bases, V lost 5 bases, and 14 bases had no gene match. The CDR3 DNA reads as TGTGCCAGCAGCCGAGGGCAATCAGGGGGCTGGGACTATGGCTACACCTTC. This gives the protein CASSRGQSGGWDYGYTF.

CDR3 in DNA: TGTGCCGCCCGAGGGTACAATGAGCAGTTCTTC. This translates into CAARGYNEQFF. The chain couples TRBV6-5 to TRBJ2-1; D perhaps matches TRBD2 (5 bases). The germline gives CDR1 MNHEY, CDR2 SVGAGI. V shed 11 bases and J shed 4 bases, with 9 bases lying between them. This CDR3 is 11 amino acids long.

J is TRBJ1-4 and V is TRBV4-2, with D possibly matching TRBD1 (6 bases). V lost 0 bases and J lost 3, with 20 bases in between. The CDR3 loop spans 19 amino acids. In germline, CDR1 is LGHNA, CDR2 YNFKEQ. In nucleotides, the CDR3 is TGTGCCAGCAGCCAAGAAGGGTTGGGGGCCTTAGGGGCTAATGAAAAACTGTTTTTT. Translated: CASSQEGLGALGANEKLFF.

CDR3 sequence reads: CASSEAFQGRETQYF. For the CDR3, the DNA is TGTGCCAGCAGTGAAGCGTTTCAGGGCCGAGAGACCCAGTACTTC. V usage is TRBV6-1 and J usage is TRBJ2-5; the D gene is possibly TRBD1 (5 bases). The V end lost 0 bases, the J end lost 4 bases, and 12 bases lay between the germline ends. Per the germline V gene, CDR1 is MNHNS and CDR2 is SASEGT. There are 15 residues in the CDR3.

The rearrangement joins TRBV4-2 to TRBJ1-3, with a possible D match to TRBD1 (5 bases). The germline V gene has CDR1 LGHNA and CDR2 YNFKEQ. The CDR3 totals 16 residues. With 3 bases removed from V and 3 bases from J, the gap between germline ends came to 15 bases. The CDR3 is CASSQLGGNIGNTIYF. The CDR3 DNA reads TGTGCCAGCAGCCAGCTGGGGGGGAACATTGGAAACACCATATATTTT.

The chain links TRBV30 to TRBJ1-4; TRBD1 agrees at 7 bases. Germline V gene sequence: CDR1 GTSNPN, CDR2 SVGIG (reference sequence). V was clipped by 1 base and J by 0 bases; unmatched bases: 20. The CDR3 is 21 residues long. CDR3 coding DNA: TGTGCCTGGAGTGGGGGGCGAATCCGGGACAGCAAGGAGGCAACTAATGAAAAACTGTTTTTT. It is translated as CAWSGGRIRDSKEATNEKLFF.

This sequence joins TRBV7-8 and TRBJ1-2; 7 bases fit TRBD1. The V segment lost 3 bases and the J segment 7 bases; nucleotides outside the gene matches: 2. This CDR3 comprises 12 residues. CDR1 is SGHVS and CDR2 is FQNEAQ in the germline V gene. In nucleotides, the CDR3 is TGTGCCAGCAGCTTCACAGGGGCTGGCTACACCTTC. This translates into CASSFTGAGYTF.

This clone was seen only a few times. The CDR3 loop is CASSRTIPDTQYF. In DNA form, the CDR3 reads TGCGCCAGCAGCAGGACTATCCCAGATACGCAGTATTTT. The genes are TRBV5-1 and TRBJ2-3; maybe TRBD2 (6 bases). The ends were cut back, 4 bases at V and 4 bases at J, with 10 bases in the middle. Germline assignment: CDR1 SGHRS and CDR2 YFSETQ. The CDR3 is 13 residues long.

In DNA form, the CDR3 reads TGTGCCAGCAGTCCCGGGACAGGGAGCTCCTACGAGCAGTACGTC. Its protein is CASSPGTGSSYEQYV. This chain links TRBV28 with TRBJ2-7; TRBD1 aligns across 9 bases. Per germline, CDR1 MDHEN and CDR2 SYDVKM. Trimming took 5 bases from V and 0 from J; bases not matched to a gene: 5. The CDR3 is 15 amino acids.

This chain joins TRBV25-1 and TRBJ1-1; tentatively, D is TRBD1 (5 bases). CDR1 is MGHDK and CDR2 is SYGVNS in the germline V gene. V shed 0 bases and J shed 8 bases, with 13 bases lying between them. The CDR3 is made up of 14 amino acids. The CDR3 is CASSEYPAGREAFF. The CDR3 DNA follows: TGTGCCAGCAGTGAATATCCCGCAGGGCGGGAAGCTTTCTTT.